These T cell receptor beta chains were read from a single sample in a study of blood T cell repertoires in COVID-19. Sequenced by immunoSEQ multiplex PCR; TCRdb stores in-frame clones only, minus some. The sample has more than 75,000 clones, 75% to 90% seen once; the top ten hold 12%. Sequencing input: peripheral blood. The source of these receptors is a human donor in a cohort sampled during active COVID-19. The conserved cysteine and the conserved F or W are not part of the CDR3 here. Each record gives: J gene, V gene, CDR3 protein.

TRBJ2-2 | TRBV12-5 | ASGPPGTGELF
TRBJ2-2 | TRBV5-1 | ASRPPGAGELF
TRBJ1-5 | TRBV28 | AANRGSNQPQH
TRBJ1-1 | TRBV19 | ASSIYLIGRGEAF
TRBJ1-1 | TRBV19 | ASSLRQGDTEAF
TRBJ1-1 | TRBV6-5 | ASSYFKNTEAF
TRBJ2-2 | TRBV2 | ASRQTSVGELF
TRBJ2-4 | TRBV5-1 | ASRGTSGQNIQY
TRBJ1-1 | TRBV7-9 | ASSLYGGNTEAF
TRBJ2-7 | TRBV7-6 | ASSPRRGYEQY
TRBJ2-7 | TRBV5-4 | ASSLKTSGAYEQY
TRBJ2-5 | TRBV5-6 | ASSQTGGERNQY
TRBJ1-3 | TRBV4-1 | ASSQDPAGISSGNTIY
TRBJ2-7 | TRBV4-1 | ASSQDLQLREQY
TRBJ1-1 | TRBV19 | ASSTLDRGLTEAF
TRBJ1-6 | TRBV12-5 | ASGLFPAPTGQGYSPLH
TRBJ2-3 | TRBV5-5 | ASSPLAVSDTQY
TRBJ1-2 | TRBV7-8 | AIGGADYGYT
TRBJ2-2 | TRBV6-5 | ASPGRQNTGELF
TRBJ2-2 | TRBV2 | ASSERQQAGNTGELF
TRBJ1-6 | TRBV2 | ASSVNPGNNSPLH
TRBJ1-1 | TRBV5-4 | ASSLGGSLNTEAF
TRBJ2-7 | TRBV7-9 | ASSFGRGYEQY
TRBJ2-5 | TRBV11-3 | ASSLAPGTTQY